This T cell receptor (beta chain) was observed in a study of glioma-infiltrating T cells after dendritic cell vaccination. Study-wide background: At biweekly intervals, patients got three intradermal dendritic cell vaccine injections.

All glioblastoma patients lacked an isocitrate dehydrogenase mutation. As to this clone: Antigen specificity is unknown.

V gave up 6 bases and J gave up 4 bases, with 13 bases separating them. Germline V gene data show CDR1 as MNHEY and CDR2 as SVGAGI. CDR3 size: 15 residues. Study observations and caveats: TCR clonality showed no direct relationship with survival.

The primer mix had 60 V beta and 13 J beta primers. Sequencing was performed with immunoSEQ multiplex PCR; in TCRdb, only in-frame clones are kept and a portion is missing. The sample has 65,000 to 90,000 clones; around 79% are singletons. This clonotype was sampled from a human donor with glioblastoma. V gene TRBV6-5 combines with J gene TRBJ2-6, with D possibly being TRBD1 (5 bases). Material: blood, obtained before dendritic cell vaccination. The CDR3 DNA is TGTGCCAGCAGACTTCAGGGTCCCGGGGCCAACGTCCTGACTTTC. Translated: CASRLQGPGANVLTF.